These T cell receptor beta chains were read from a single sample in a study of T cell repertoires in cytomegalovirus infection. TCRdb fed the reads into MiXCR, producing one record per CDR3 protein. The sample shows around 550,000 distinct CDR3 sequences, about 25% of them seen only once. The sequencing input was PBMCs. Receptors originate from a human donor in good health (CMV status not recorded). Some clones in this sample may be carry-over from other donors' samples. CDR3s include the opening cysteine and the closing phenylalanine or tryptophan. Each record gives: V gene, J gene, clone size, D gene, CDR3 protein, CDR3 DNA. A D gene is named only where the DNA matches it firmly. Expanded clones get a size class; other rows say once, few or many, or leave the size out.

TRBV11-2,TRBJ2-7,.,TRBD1,CASSLGPSTGGLNEQYF,TGTGCCAGCAGCTTAGGTCCTTCGACAGGGGGCCTGAACGAGCAGTACTTC
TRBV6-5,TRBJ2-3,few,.,CASSYKQGLGTDTQYF,TGTGCCAGCAGTTACAAACAGGGCTTGGGCACAGATACGCAGTATTTT
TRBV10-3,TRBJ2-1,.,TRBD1,CAISGHRGISSYNEQFF,TGTGCCATCAGTGGTCACAGGGGAATTAGCTCCTACAATGAGCAGTTCTTC
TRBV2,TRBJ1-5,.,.,CASSFSPNQPQHF,TGTGCCAGCAGTTTTTCCCCCAATCAGCCCCAGCATTTT
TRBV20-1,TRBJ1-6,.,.,CSAQRRGNSPLHF,TGCAGTGCCCAACGACGGGGTAATTCACCCCTCCACTTT
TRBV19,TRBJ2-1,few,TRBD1,CASSPGQGLNNEQFF,TGTGCCAGTAGTCCGGGACAGGGTTTGAACAATGAGCAGTTCTTC
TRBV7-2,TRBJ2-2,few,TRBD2,CASSLVAGLALFGGELFF,TGTGCCAGCAGCTTAGTCGCGGGACTAGCTTTATTCGGCGGGGAGCTGTTTTTT
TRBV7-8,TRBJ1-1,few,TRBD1,CASSPQGVMNTEAFF,TGTGCCAGCAGCCCACAGGGGGTCATGAACACTGAAGCTTTCTTT
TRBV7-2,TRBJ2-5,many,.,CASSTEGRGEETQYF,TGTGCCAGCAGTACGGAGGGTAGGGGGGAGGAGACCCAGTACTTC
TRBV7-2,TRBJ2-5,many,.,CASSDLRGAETQYF,TGTGCCAGCAGCGATCTACGTGGGGCAGAGACCCAGTACTTC
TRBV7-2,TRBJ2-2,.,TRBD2,CASSARTSGDTGELFF,TGTGCCAGCAGCGCCCGGACTAGCGGAGACACCGGGGAGCTGTTTTTT
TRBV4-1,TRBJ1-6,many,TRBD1,CASSQGLRGNSPLHF,TGCGCCAGCAGCCAAGGGCTCAGGGGGAATTCACCCCTCCACTTT
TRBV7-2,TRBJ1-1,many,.,CASSLVRGAEAFF,TGTGCCAGCAGCTTAGTCAGGGGCGCTGAAGCTTTCTTT
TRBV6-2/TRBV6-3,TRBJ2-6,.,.,CASSYASPRRHVLTF,TGTGCCAGCAGTTACGCCTCGCCGAGAAGACACGTCCTGACTTTC